These 25 T cell receptor beta chains came from one sample sequenced in a study of cytomegalovirus exposure and HLA in healthy donors. PCR employed 60 Vbeta and 13 Jbeta primers. Here immunoSEQ multiplex PCR was the method, and the copy in TCRdb shows in-frame clones only, minus some. Here the sample spans 150,000 to 200,000 clones, 70% to 90% being singletons. The specimen was PBMCs. Receptor source: a woman younger than 35 in good health and CMV-seronegative.

V is TRBV28 and J is TRBJ2-5, with a tentative D call TRBD1 (5 bases). Trimming left V 3 bases short and J 4 bases short, with 12 bases between. The CDR3 length is 14 residues. From germline, CDR1 is MDHEN and CDR2 SYDVKM. The CDR3 DNA follows: TGTGCCAGCAGTTTTAGGGGTATCGGAGAGACCCAGTACTTC. Translation gives CASSFRGIGETQYF.

The chain has TRBV5-6 and TRBJ1-4; D remains unclear. The CDR3 extends over 15 amino acids. Trimming took 0 bases from V and 6 from J, leaving 12 bases between them. Germline CDR1 and CDR2: SGHDT and YYEEEE. The DNA for the CDR3 is TGTGCCAGCAGCTTGGAGACGATACGGGATGAAAAACTGTTTTTT. The encoded protein is CASSLETIRDEKLFF.

In this sample, this clone turned up once. The chain uses TRBV2 and TRBJ1-1; D perhaps matches TRBD1 (6 bases). V lost 8 bases, J lost 7 bases, and 20 bases lay in between. The germline CDR1 and CDR2 sequences are SNHLY and FYNNEI. The CDR3 is made up of 14 amino acids. CDR3 protein: CASGQSTGWVEAFF. CDR3 in DNA: TGTGCCAGCGGACAAAGTACAGGGTGGGTTGAAGCTTTCTTT.

V gene TRBV10-1 combines with J gene TRBJ2-7, with TRBD2 matching 14 bases. V shed 7 bases, J shed 0 bases, and the junction held 5 bases outside the gene matches. This CDR3 has 16 residues. Germline V gene data show CDR1 as WNHNN and CDR2 as SYGVQD (reference sequence). CDR3 amino acids: CASTTSGRGSSYEQYF. CDR3 sequence (DNA): TGCGCCAGCACGACTAGCGGGAGGGGGAGCTCCTACGAGCAGTACTTC.

The rearrangement links TRBV27 to TRBJ2-2, with TRBD2 as a possible D gene (5 bases). CDR3 size: 17 residues. V was pared by 4 bases and J by 6 bases, with 21 bases between. CDR1 is MNHEY and CDR2 is SMNVEV in the germline V gene (reference sequence). CDR3 coding DNA: TGTGCCAGCAGTTCCCCCTTGCGTCCTAGCTTCCCCGGGGAGCTGTTTTTT. Translating gives CASSSPLRPSFPGELFF.

This clone was detected a few times. J is TRBJ1-4 and V is TRBV27, with D possibly TRBD1 on 5 matching bases. The CDR3 spans 15 residues. V lost 4 bases, J lost 10 bases, and 19 bases lay in between. Germline V CDR1 and CDR2: MNHEY, SMNVEV (reference sequence). CDR3 nucleotide sequence: TGTGCCAGCAGTTCCCACCGGCAGGGAAGGGTAAAACTGTTTTTT. This gives the protein CASSSHRQGRVKLFF.

In its sample, this clone was seen once. J is TRBJ2-5 and V is TRBV7-9; D might be TRBD2 (5 bases). The germline V gene has CDR1 SEHNR and CDR2 FQNEAQ (reference sequence). There are 16 residues in the CDR3. The germline V and J ends were trimmed by 3 bases and 5 bases, with 19 bases remaining between them. The CDR3: CASSLAGLPFTETQYF. In DNA, the CDR3 is TGTGCCAGCAGCTTGGCGGGTCTCCCCTTTACGGAGACCCAGTACTTC.

The genes are TRBV30 and TRBJ1-5, with D perhaps matching TRBD1 (5 bases). The V gene lost 1 base and the J gene lost 4 bases, with 17 bases spanning the gap. Germline V gene lookup returns CDR1 GTSNPN and CDR2 SVGIG (reference sequence). The CDR3 loop spans 16 amino acids. DNA of the CDR3: TGTGCCTGGAGTGCCCCTAAGTACAGGATAAATCAGCCCCAGCATTTT. It codes for CAWSAPKYRINQPQHF.

The chain employs TRBV6-4 and TRBJ2-3, with a possible D match to TRBD1 (5 bases). This CDR3 has 14 residues. V was pared by 4 bases and J by 1 base, with 9 bases between. Germline assignment: CDR1 MRHNA and CDR2 SNTAGT. The CDR3 sequence is CASSVRGCTDTQYF. CDR3 sequence (DNA): TGTGCCAGCAGTGTAAGGGGTTGCACAGATACGCAGTATTTT.

The V gene is TRBV28, the J gene TRBJ2-2; D gene uncertain. V was shortened by 10 bases and J by 3 bases, with 9 bases between the two germline ends. The germline gives CDR1 MDHEN, CDR2 SYDVKM. The CDR3 extends over 12 amino acids. CDR3 in amino acids: CATLHDTGELFF. For the CDR3, the DNA is TGTGCCACACTACACGACACCGGGGAGCTGTTTTTT. Full variable domain (remainder filled in from reference TRBV28 and TRBJ2-2): DVKVTQSSRYLVKRTGEKVFLECVQDMDHENMFWYRQDPGLGLRLIYFSYDVKMKEKGDIPEGYSVSREKKERFSLILESASTNQTSMYLCATLHDTGELFFGEGSRLTVL.

The gene calls are TRBV7-9 and TRBJ2-1, with 7 bases lining up with TRBD2. J lost 0 bases, V lost 2 bases, and 7 bases had no gene match. Germline V gives CDR1 SEHNR, CDR2 FQNEAQ (reference sequence). This CDR3 contains 17 residues. CDR3 nucleotides: TGTGCCAGCAGCTTACTCACTGGCGGGAGCTCCTACAATGAGCAGTTCTTC. This gives the protein CASSLLTGGSSYNEQFF.

The CDR3 nucleotides are TGTGCCAGCAGTTCGGCGGGGTTCGGGACTGAAGCTTTCTTT. Translation: CASSSAGFGTEAFF. The chain recombines TRBV6-6 with TRBJ1-1; D is undetermined. V lost 4 bases to trimming and J lost 5 bases, with 14 bases between them. The CDR3 contains 14 residues. Germline CDR1 and CDR2: MNHNY and SVGAGI (reference sequence).

The J gene is TRBJ2-3, the V gene TRBV28; D perhaps matches TRBD1 (6 bases). This CDR3 is 16 amino acids long. Germline lookup yields CDR1 MDHEN and CDR2 SYDVKM. The germline V and J ends were trimmed by 6 bases and 4 bases, with 20 bases remaining between them. CDR3 protein: CASRGAGRGIADTQYF. The CDR3 nucleotides are TGTGCCAGCAGGGGGGCCGGAAGGGGAATTGCAGATACGCAGTATTTT.

This chain joins TRBV11-2 and TRBJ2-5; no clear D gene. V was trimmed by 1 base and J by 4 bases, leaving 10 bases between them. Germline assignment: CDR1 SGHAT and CDR2 FQNNGV. This CDR3 spans 14 amino acids. CDR3 residues: CASSLGSERETQYF. The CDR3 DNA reads as TGTGCCAGCAGCTTAGGATCAGAAAGAGAGACCCAGTACTTC.

This chain joins TRBV28 and TRBJ1-2; D remains ambiguous. This CDR3 is 11 amino acids long. V was pared by 6 bases and J by 5 bases, with 7 bases between. CDR1 and CDR2 (germline): MDHEN, SYDVKM. The CDR3 is CASSQVYGYTF. Written as DNA, the CDR3 is TGTGCCAGCAGCCAGGTATATGGCTACACCTTC.

The chain is built from TRBV19 and TRBJ2-1; D is perhaps TRBD1 (5 bases). The germline V gene encodes CDR1 LNHDA and CDR2 SQIVND (reference sequence). Trimming took off 3 bases at V and 3 bases at J, with 12 bases between the two ends. This CDR3 is 15 amino acids long. CDR3 nucleotide sequence: TGTGCCAGTAGTATGGGGCTAGGTAACTACAATGAGCAGTTCTTC. This encodes CASSMGLGNYNEQFF.

The chain employs TRBV27 and TRBJ2-1; D is possibly TRBD2 (5 bases). The ends were cut back, 9 bases at V and 2 bases at J, with 20 bases in the middle. CDR3 size: 16 residues. Germline CDR1 MNHEY, CDR2 SMNVEV (reference sequence). The CDR3 DNA is TGTGCCAGTAGATCGCGAGGACTCGAGGCCTACAATGAGCAGTTCTTC. Protein sequence: CASRSRGLEAYNEQFF.

To note about this clone: At one of its ends the junction is not consistent with the germline gene, which may arise from a read error. This sequence joins TRBV7-7 and TRBJ2-3, with a weak D call TRBD2 (6 bases). This CDR3 spans 15 amino acids. Germline assignment: CDR1 SSHAT and CDR2 FNYEAQ (reference sequence). The CDR3 coding sequence is TGTGCTAGCAGCTTGGGACTGGCCGGCACAGATACGCAGTATTTT. It translates to CASSLGLAGTDTQYF.

The chain recombines TRBV14 with TRBJ1-2; D unresolved. The germline V and J ends were trimmed by 1 base and 4 bases, with 13 bases remaining between them. The CDR3 contains 15 residues. Germline V gene data show CDR1 as SGHDN and CDR2 as FVKESK. The chain's CDR3 is CASSQVPNSPYGYTF. The CDR3 nucleotides are TGTGCCAGCAGCCAAGTTCCAAACAGTCCCTATGGCTACACCTTC.

The CDR3 here is CASSAGLAGGETQYF. The CDR3 coding sequence is TGTGCCAGCAGCGCCGGACTAGCGGGAGGGGAGACCCAGTACTTC. This chain links TRBV9 with TRBJ2-5; 15 bases map to TRBD2. This CDR3 contains 15 residues. Trimming at V came to 3 bases and at J to 5 bases, leaving 2 bases not matched to a gene. In germline, CDR1 is SGDLS, CDR2 YYNGEE.

This clone was detected only once. The chain links TRBV5-4 to TRBJ2-5, with D maybe TRBD1 (6 bases). There are 15 residues in the CDR3. Trimming stripped 4 bases from V and 5 bases from J, with 18 bases between. CDR1 and CDR2 from the germline V gene are SGHNT and YYREEE (reference sequence). This CDR3 is CASSDSAQGTETQYF. DNA for the CDR3: TGTGCCAGCAGCGACTCCGCCCAGGGGACGGAGACCCAGTACTTC.

The rearrangement uses TRBV5-6 and TRBJ1-5; the match to TRBD1 covers 9 bases. This CDR3 region has 15 residues. The junction had 1 base not matched to a gene; V was cut back by 0 bases and J by 3 bases. The germline CDR1 and CDR2 sequences are SGHDT and YYEEEE. The chain's CDR3 is CASSLGQGVNQPQHF. In nucleotides, the CDR3 is TGTGCCAGCAGCTTGGGACAGGGGGTCAATCAGCCCCAGCATTTT.

The rearrangement uses TRBV5-1 and TRBJ2-3; D possibly corresponds to TRBD2 (5 bases). The V gene's germline CDR1 is SGHRS and CDR2 YFSETQ. The germline V and J ends were trimmed by 3 bases and 4 bases, with 15 bases remaining between them. CDR3 length: 15 residues. DNA of the CDR3: TGCGCCAGCAGCTCCGGTGGCGGGTGGGCAGATACGCAGTATTTT. As protein: CASSSGGGWADTQYF.

The V call is TRBV7-9, the J call TRBJ2-5, with D uncertain. CDR3 length: 14 residues. Germline CDR1 is SEHNR and CDR2 is FQNEAQ (reference sequence). Trimming took 2 bases from V and 2 from J, leaving 9 bases between them. The DNA of the CDR3 is TGTGCCAGCAGCTTAAATACTGCTCAAGAGACCCAGTACTTC. Translated, it gives CASSLNTAQETQYF. The variable domain in full, completed from reference TRBV7-9 and TRBJ2-5, reads DTGVSQNPRHKITKRGQNVTFRCDPISEHNRLYWYRQTLGQGPEFLTYFQNEAQLEKSRLLSDRFSAERPKGSFSTLEIQRTEQGDSAMYLCASSLNTAQETQYFGPGTRLLVL.

The CDR3 sequence: CASSFATGGTEAFF. The DNA of the CDR3 is TGCGCCAGCAGCTTTGCGACAGGGGGCACTGAAGCTTTCTTT. This chain uses TRBV5-1 with TRBJ1-1; TRBD1 agrees at 9 bases. The germline V gene encodes CDR1 SGHRS and CDR2 YFSETQ. The CDR3 has 14 amino acids. V gave up 2 bases and J gave up 4 bases; unmatched junction bases: 3.